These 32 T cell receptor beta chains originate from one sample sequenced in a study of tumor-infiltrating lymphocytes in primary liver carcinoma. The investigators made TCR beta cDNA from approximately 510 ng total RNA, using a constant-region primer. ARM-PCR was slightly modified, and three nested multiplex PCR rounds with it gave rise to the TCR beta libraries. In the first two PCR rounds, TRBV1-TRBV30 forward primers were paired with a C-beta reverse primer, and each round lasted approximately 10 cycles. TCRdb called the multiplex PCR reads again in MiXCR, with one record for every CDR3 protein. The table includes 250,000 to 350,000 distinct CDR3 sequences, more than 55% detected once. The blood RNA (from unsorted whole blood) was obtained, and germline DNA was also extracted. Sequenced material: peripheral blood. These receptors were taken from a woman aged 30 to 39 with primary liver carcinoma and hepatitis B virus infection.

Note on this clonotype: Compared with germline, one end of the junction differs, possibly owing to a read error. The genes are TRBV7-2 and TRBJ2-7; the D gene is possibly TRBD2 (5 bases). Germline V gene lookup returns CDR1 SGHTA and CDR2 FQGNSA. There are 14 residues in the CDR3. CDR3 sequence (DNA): TGTGCTAGCAGCCGATACGGACTTTCCTACGAGCAGTACTTC. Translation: CASSRYGLSYEQYF.

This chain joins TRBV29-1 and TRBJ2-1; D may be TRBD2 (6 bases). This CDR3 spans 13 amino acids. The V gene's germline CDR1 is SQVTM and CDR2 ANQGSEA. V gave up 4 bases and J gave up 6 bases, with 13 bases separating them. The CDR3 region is CSVVGGRSNEQFF. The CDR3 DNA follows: TGCAGCGTTGTCGGGGGAAGAAGCAATGAGCAGTTCTTC.

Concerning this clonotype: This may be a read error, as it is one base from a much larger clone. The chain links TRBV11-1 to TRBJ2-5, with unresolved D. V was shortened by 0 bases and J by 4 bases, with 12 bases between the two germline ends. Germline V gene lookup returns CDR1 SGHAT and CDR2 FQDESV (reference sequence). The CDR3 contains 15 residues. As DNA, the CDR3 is TGTGCCAGCAGCTTAGCGCCCTGGAAAGGAGAGACCCAGTACTTC. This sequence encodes CASSLAPWKGETQYF.

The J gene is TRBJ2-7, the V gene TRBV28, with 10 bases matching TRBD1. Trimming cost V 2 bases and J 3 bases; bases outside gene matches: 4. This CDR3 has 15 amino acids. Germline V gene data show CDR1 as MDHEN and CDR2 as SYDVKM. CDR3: CASSLGTGDGYEQYF. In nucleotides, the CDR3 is TGTGCCAGCAGTTTAGGGACAGGGGATGGCTACGAGCAGTACTTC.

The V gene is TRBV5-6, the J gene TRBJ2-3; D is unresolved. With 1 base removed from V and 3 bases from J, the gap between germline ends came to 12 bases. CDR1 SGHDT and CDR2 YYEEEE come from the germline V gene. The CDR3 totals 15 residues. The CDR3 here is CASSLQTWATDTQYF. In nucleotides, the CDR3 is TGTGCCAGCAGCTTGCAAACTTGGGCTACAGATACGCAGTATTTT.

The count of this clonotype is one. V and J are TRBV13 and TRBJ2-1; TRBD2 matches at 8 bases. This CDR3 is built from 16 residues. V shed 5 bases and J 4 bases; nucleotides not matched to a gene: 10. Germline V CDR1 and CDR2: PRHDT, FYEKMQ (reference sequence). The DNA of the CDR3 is TGTGCCAGCAGCACCGGGACTAGTAGGGCATACAATGAGCAGTTCTTC. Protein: CASSTGTSRAYNEQFF.

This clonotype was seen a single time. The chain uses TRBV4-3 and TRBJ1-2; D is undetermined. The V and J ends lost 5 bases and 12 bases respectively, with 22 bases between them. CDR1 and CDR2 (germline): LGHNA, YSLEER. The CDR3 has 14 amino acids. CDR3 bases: TGCGCCAGCAGCGCTGAGCTGGAGATCTATGGTCACACCTTC. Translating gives CASSAELEIYGHTF.

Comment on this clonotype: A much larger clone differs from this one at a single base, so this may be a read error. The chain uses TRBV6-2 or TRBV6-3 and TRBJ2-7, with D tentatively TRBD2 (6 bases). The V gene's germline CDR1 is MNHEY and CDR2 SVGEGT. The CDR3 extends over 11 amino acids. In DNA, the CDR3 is TGTGCCAGCGGGACTGGCTACGAGCAGTGCTTC. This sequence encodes CASGTGYEQCF.

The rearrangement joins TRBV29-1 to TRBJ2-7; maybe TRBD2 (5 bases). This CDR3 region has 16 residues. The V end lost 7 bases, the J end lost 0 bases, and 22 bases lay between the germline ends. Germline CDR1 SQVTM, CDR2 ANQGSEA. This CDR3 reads CSGLLTSGGSSYEQYF. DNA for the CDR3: TGCAGCGGATTACTTACGAGCGGAGGAAGCTCCTACGAGCAGTACTTC.

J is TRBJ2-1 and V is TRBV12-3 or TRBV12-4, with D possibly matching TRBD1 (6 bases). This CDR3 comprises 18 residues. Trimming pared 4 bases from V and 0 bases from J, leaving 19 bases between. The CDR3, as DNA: TGTGCCAGCAGTTGGGACGGATACAGGGAGAGCTCCTACAATGAGCAGTTCTTC. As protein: CASSWDGYRESSYNEQFF.

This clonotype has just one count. CDR3 sequence reads: CASSLGGHSYEAFF. The CDR3 DNA sequence: TGTGCCAGCAGTTTAGGCGGCCACTCCTATGAAGCTTTCTTT. The J gene is TRBJ1-1, the V gene TRBV28, with D unresolved. The V end was cut by 2 bases, the J end by 7 bases, with 14 bases between. There are 14 residues in the CDR3. Per the germline V gene, CDR1 is MDHEN and CDR2 is SYDVKM.

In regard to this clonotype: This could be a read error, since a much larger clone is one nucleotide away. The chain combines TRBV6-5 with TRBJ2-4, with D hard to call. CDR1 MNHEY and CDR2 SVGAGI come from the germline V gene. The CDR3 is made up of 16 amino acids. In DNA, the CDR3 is TGTGCCAGCAGTTACTCGAACAGTTTAGCCAAAAACGTTCAGTACTTC. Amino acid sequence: CASSYSNSLAKNVQYF.

CDR3 bases: TGTGCCAGCAGCCCAGCAGGGCCCCGCACAGATACGCAGTATTTT. Protein: CASSPAGPRTDTQYF. J is TRBJ2-3 and V is TRBV6-5; D possibly corresponds to TRBD1 (5 bases). Germline V gives CDR1 MNHEY, CDR2 SVGAGI. The length of the CDR3 is 15 residues. Trimming removed 6 bases from V and 1 base from J, with 14 bases in between.

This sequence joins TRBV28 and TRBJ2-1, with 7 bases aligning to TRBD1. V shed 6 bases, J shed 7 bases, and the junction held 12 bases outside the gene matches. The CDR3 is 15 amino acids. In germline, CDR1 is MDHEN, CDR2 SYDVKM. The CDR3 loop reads CASSKGAPYRNEQFF. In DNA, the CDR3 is TGTGCCAGCAGCAAGGGGGCCCCATATAGGAATGAGCAGTTCTTC.

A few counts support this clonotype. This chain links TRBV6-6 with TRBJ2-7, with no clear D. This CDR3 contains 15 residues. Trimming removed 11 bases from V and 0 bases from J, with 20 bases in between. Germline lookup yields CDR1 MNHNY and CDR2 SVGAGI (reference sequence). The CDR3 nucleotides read TGTGCCCACGCCCCCTCGGGCGGTAGCTCCTACGAGCAGTACTTC. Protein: CAHAPSGGSSYEQYF.

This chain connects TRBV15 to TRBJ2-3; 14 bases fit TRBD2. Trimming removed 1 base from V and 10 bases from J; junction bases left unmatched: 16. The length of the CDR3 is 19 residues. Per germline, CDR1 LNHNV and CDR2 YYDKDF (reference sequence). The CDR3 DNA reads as TGTGCCACCAGCAGAGGACTAGCGGGAGGGCCCGATATAGAAAGTGCGCAGTATTTT. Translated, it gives CATSRGLAGGPDIESAQYF.

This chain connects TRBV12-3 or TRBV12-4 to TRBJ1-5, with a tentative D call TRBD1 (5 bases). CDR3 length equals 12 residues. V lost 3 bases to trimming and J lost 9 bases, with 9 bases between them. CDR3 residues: CASSFLGRPQHF. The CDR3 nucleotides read TGTGCCAGCAGTTTCCTGGGGCGGCCCCAGCATTTT.

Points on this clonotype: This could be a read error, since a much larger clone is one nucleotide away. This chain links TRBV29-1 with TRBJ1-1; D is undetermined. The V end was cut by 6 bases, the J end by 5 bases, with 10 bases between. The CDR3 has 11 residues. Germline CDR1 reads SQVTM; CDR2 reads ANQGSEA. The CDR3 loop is CSVELETEAFF. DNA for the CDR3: TGCAGCGTCGAGCTCGAAACTGAAGCTTTCTTT.

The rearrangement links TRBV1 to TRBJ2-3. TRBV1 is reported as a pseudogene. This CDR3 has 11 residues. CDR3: CTSIPPDTQYF. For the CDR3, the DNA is TGCACCAGCATCCCCCCGGATACGCAGTATTTT.

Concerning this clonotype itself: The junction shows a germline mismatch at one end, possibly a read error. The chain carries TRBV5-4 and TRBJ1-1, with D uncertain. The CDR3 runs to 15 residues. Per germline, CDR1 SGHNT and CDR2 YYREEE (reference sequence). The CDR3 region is CASSLADGVNTETFF. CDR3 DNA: TGTGCCAGCAGCTTGGCGGACGGAGTGAACACTGAAACTTTCTTT.

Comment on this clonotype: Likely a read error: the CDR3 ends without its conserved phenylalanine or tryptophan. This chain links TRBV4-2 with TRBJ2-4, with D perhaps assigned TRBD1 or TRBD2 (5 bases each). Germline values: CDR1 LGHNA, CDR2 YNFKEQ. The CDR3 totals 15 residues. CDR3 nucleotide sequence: TGCGCCAGCAGCTCTCCGGGGTCCAGGGCAAGCATTCAGTACCTC. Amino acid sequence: CASSSPGSRASIQYL.

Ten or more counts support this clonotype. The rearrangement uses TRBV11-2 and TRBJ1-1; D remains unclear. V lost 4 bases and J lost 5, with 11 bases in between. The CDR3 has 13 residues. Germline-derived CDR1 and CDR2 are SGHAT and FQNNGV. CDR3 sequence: CASSSVGGTEAFF. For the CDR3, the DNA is TGTGCCAGCAGCTCTGTTGGCGGAACTGAAGCTTTCTTT.

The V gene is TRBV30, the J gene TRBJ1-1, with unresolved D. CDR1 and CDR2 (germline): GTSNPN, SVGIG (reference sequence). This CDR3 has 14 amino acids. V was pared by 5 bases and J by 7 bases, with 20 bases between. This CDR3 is CAWDHGIARVEAFF. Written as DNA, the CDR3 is TGTGCCTGGGACCACGGGATAGCCCGAGTTGAAGCTTTCTTT.

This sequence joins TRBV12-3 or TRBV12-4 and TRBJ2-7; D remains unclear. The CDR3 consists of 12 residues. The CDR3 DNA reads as TGTGATAGCAGTCCCGGGCCCTACGAGCAGTACTTC. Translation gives CDSSPGPYEQYF.

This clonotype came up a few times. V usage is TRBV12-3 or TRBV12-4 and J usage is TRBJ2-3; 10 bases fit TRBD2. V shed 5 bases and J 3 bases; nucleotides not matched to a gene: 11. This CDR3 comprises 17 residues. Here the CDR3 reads CASSPNALLAGTDTQYF. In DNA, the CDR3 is TGTGCCAGCAGTCCCAATGCCCTACTAGCGGGGACAGATACGCAGTATTTT.

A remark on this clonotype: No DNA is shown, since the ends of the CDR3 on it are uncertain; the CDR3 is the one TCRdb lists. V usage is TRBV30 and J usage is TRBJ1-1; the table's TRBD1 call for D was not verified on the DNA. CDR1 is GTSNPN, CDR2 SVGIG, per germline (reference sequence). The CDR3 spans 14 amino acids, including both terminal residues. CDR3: CAWSADFGPGEAFF.

CDR3 sequence reads: CASSPPGGKYYEQYF. CDR3 coding DNA: TGTGCCAGCTCACCACCGGGGGGCAAATACTACGAGCAGTACTTC. J is TRBJ2-7 and V is TRBV18; perhaps D is TRBD1 or TRBD2 (6 bases each). CDR3 length: 15 amino acids. Germline assignment: CDR1 KGHSH and CDR2 LQKENI. Deletions cut 0 bases from V and 3 bases from J, with 12 bases between.

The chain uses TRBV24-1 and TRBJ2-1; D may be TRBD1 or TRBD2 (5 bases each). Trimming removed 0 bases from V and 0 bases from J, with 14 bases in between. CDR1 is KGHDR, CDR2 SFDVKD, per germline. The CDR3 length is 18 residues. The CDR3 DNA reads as TGTGCCACCAGTGATTTGCATGGGACGGAAAGCTCCTACAATGAGCAGTTCTTC. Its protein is CATSDLHGTESSYNEQFF.

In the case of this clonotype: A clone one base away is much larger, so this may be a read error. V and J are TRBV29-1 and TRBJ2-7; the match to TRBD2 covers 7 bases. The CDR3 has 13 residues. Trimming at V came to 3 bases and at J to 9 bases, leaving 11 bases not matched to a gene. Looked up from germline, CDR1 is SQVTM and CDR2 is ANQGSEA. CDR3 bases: TGCAGCGTTGAGGGAGGGAAGGAAGACGGGCAGTACTTC. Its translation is CSVEGGKEDGQYF.

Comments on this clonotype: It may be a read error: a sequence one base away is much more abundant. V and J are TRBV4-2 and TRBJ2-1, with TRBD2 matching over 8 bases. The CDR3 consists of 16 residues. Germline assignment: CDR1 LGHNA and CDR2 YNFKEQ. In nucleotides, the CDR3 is TGTGTCAGCAGCCTCACCGGGACTAGTTTAAGGAATGAGCAGTTCTTC. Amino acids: CVSSLTGTSLRNEQFF.

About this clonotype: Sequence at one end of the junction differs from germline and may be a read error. The DNA of the CDR3 is TGTACCTGGAGTGTAACTGGGGCCGGGGAGCTGTTTTTT. Its protein is CTWSVTGAGELFF. The gene calls are TRBV30 and TRBJ2-2; no definite D call. Germline CDR1 is GTSNPN and CDR2 is SVGIG (reference sequence). CDR3 length: 13 amino acids.

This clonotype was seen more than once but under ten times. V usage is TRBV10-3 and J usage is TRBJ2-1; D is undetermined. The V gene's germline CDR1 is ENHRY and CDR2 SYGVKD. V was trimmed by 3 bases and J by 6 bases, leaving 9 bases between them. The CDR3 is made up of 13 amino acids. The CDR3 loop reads CAISDLTGNEQFF. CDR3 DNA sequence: TGTGCCATCAGTGACCTCACGGGCAATGAGCAGTTCTTC.